Following are 30 T cell receptor delta chains from one sample sequenced in a study of Vδ1+ human thymocytes. General observations from the study: Highly polyclonal TRG and TRD repertoires with Gaussian CDR3 length distributions appeared in thymus.

Extracted RNA was reverse transcribed into cDNA. CDR3 amplicons came from multiplex PCR with pooled V-gene forward and constant-region reverse primers. TCRdb re-called the multiplex PCR reads with CATT. The sample records around 23,000 delta-chain clones, 6.5% to 8% being singletons. No cognate antigen is known for these TCRs. The sample consisted of Vdelta1+ gamma-delta thymocytes from the thymus. Subset here: FACS-sorted CD3+ TCRalphabeta- TCRVdelta1+ TCRVdelta2- thymocytes. Receptors originate from a girl less than two years old who had congenital heart surgery.

The rearrangement uses TRDV1 and TRDJ1; TRDD3 aligns across 7 bases. Germline matching of the DNA provided the J gene here, since TCRdb leaves it blank. V trimming: 3 bases; J trimming: 0 bases; junction bases outside the gene matches: 16. CDR1 TSWWSYY and CDR2 QGS come from the germline V gene. The length of the CDR3 is 19 residues. In DNA, the CDR3 is TGTGCTCTTGGGGACTTAAGGCTGGGGGTTCAACTCTACACCGATAAACTCATCTTT. This encodes CALGDLRLGVQLYTDKLIF.

This chain links TRDV1 with TRDJ1, with 9 bases matching TRDD3. Losses at the gene ends were 2 bases for V and 1 base for J; bases not matched to a gene: 23. The V gene's germline CDR1 is TSWWSYY and CDR2 QGS. The CDR3 runs to 22 residues. The DNA for the CDR3 is TGTGCTCTTGGGGAAAATCGCTTTAAACAGGGGGATACCCCTCGAGGCACCGATAAACTCATCTTT. It codes for CALGENRFKQGDTPRGTDKLIF.

The rearrangement joins TRDV1 to TRDJ1; D remains unclear. Trimming took 2 bases from V and 0 from J, leaving 7 bases between them. The germline V gene encodes CDR1 TSWWSYY and CDR2 QGS. This CDR3 spans 14 amino acids. For the CDR3, the DNA is TGTGCTCTTGGGGAAAATTCGGACACCGATAAACTCATCTTT. Its translation: CALGENSDTDKLIF.

This clone has only a few counts. This same CDR3 is encoded by further DNA sequences in the sample. The rearrangement links TRDV2 to TRDJ1, with 12 bases identical to TRDD3. This CDR3 spans 19 amino acids. J was trimmed by 0 bases and V by 1 base; bases with no gene match: 11. Germline assignment: CDR1 GEAIGNYY and CDR2 EKD. CDR3 residues: CACDTVAAGGYANTDKLIF. The CDR3 DNA sequence: TGTGCCTGTGACACAGTGGCCGCTGGGGGATACGCGAACACCGATAAACTCATCTTT.

This clone occurred a few times. The rearrangement joins TRDV1 to TRDJ1; 13 bases are shared with TRDD3. The length of the CDR3 is 19 residues. CDR1 TSWWSYY and CDR2 QGS come from the germline V gene. Losses at the gene ends were 3 bases for V and 0 bases for J; bases not matched to a gene: 10. For the CDR3, the DNA is TGTGCTCTTGGGGAGAATTTTATACTGGGGGATACGTACACCGATAAACTCATCTTT. This sequence encodes CALGENFILGDTYTDKLIF.

This clone was recorded a few times. The rearrangement uses TRDV1 and TRDJ1; 10 bases line up with TRDD3. This CDR3 is 21 amino acids long. Germline values: CDR1 TSWWSYY, CDR2 QGS. V lost 0 bases to trimming and J lost 0 bases; unmatched junction nucleotides: 16. This CDR3 is CALGELKSSTTGGWYTDKLIF. The DNA for the CDR3 is TGTGCTCTTGGGGAACTTAAATCCTCTACGACTGGGGGATGGTACACCGATAAACTCATCTTT.

This clone was detected a few times. This chain connects TRDV1 to TRDJ1; D gene uncertain. This CDR3 comprises 13 residues. V was pared by 0 bases and J by 3 bases, with 5 bases between. Germline V gene lookup returns CDR1 TSWWSYY and CDR2 QGS. CDR3 sequence: CALGELPADKLIF. The DNA for the CDR3 is TGTGCTCTTGGGGAACTACCTGCCGATAAACTCATCTTT.

Details on this clone: This same CDR3 is encoded by further DNA sequences in the sample. This chain uses TRDV2 with TRDJ2, with 7 nucleotides matching TRDD3. V lost 7 bases, J lost 11 bases, and 24 bases stayed unmatched. Germline values: CDR1 GEAIGNYY, CDR2 EKD. The CDR3 covers 17 residues. The CDR3 bases are TGTGCCTGGAGGTGCTGGGGGTCTCCCCAGGTGTCGCCCCAACTCTTCTTT. Translating it yields CAWRCWGSPQVSPQLFF.

This clone was counted a few times. The rearrangement links TRDV1 to TRDJ1, with D possibly being TRDD3 (5 bases). V was cut by 1 base and J by 0 bases, with 21 bases left in between. The CDR3 is made up of 19 amino acids. Looked up from germline, CDR1 is TSWWSYY and CDR2 is QGS. CDR3 nucleotides: TGTGCTCTTGGGGAACCCGTCCCCGTACAGGGGGGTTACACCGATAAACTCATCTTT. Translated, it gives CALGEPVPVQGGYTDKLIF.

J is TRDJ1 and V is TRDV1; 11 bases agree with TRDD3. Trimming at V came to 6 bases and at J to 8 bases, leaving 20 bases not matched to a gene. In germline, CDR1 is TSWWSYY, CDR2 QGS. The CDR3 totals 18 residues. DNA for the CDR3: TGTGCTCTTGGATTTACAAATTCCTACAACTGGGGGATAGCGAAACTCATCTTT. It yields the protein CALGFTNSYNWGIAKLIF.

Only a few counts were recorded for this clone. The chain links TRDV1 to TRDJ1; D is unclear. Between the trimmed V and J ends, which lost 6 bases and 5 bases, there was a span of 25 bases. Germline CDR1 is TSWWSYY and CDR2 is QGS. The CDR3 runs to 17 residues. This chain's CDR3 is CALGPEAAPRDRDKLIF. The CDR3 DNA follows: TGTGCTCTTGGCCCCGAGGCAGCGCCTCGAGATAGGGATAAACTCATCTTT.

The J gene is TRDJ1, the V gene TRDV1; the D is unclear. Germline CDR1 reads TSWWSYY; CDR2 reads QGS. This CDR3 has 20 amino acids. Trimming left V 0 bases short and J 2 bases short, with 25 bases between. CDR3 amino acids: CALGELGIPSSKDSTDKLIF. CDR3 in DNA: TGTGCTCTTGGGGAACTAGGCATTCCATCCTCGAAAGACTCTACCGATAAACTCATCTTT.

This clone was detected a few times. The chain uses TRDV1 and TRDJ1, with 8 bases fitting TRDD3. Per the germline V gene, CDR1 is TSWWSYY and CDR2 is QGS. V lost 0 bases to trimming and J lost 0 bases; unmatched junction nucleotides: 15. This CDR3 has 20 residues. Written as DNA, the CDR3 is TGTGCTCTTGGGGAACTAGAACGTACTGGGGGGGCTATGTACACCGATAAACTCATCTTT. It is translated as CALGELERTGGAMYTDKLIF.

The genes are TRDV1 and TRDJ1, with 13 positions matching TRDD3. The J gene, left out of TCRdb, was set here by checking the DNA against germline. The J segment lost 4 bases and the V segment lost 4 bases, leaving 18 bases of the junction unmatched. The CDR3 totals 20 residues. Germline assignment: CDR1 TSWWSYY and CDR2 QGS. This chain's CDR3 is CALGGFLKLLGDTIGDKLIF. The DNA of the CDR3 is TGTGCTCTTGGGGGATTCCTTAAATTACTGGGGGATACGATAGGCGATAAACTCATCTTT.

This chain uses TRDV1 with TRDJ1; 10 nucleotides line up with TRDD3. The CDR3 consists of 18 residues. J lost 6 bases, V lost 1 base, and 14 bases had no gene match. Germline V gives CDR1 TSWWSYY, CDR2 QGS. CDR3 loop: CALGEHWLLGDSPNKLIF. CDR3 nucleotides: TGTGCTCTTGGGGAACACTGGTTACTGGGGGATTCACCCAATAAACTCATCTTT.

This rearrangement joins TRDV1 to TRDJ1; 11 bases fit TRDD3. This CDR3 has 21 amino acids. Unmatched junction bases numbered 15, after V lost 0 bases and J lost 0 bases. The germline V gene encodes CDR1 TSWWSYY and CDR2 QGS. CDR3 sequence (DNA): TGTGCTCTTGGGGAACTTATAACGCGCCACACTGGGGGATATTACACCGATAAACTCATCTTT. This translates into CALGELITRHTGGYYTDKLIF.

This clone turned up a few times. J is TRDJ1 and V is TRDV1; the D gene is possibly TRDD3 (6 bases). The CDR3 spans 16 residues. Germline loops: CDR1 TSWWSYY, CDR2 QGS. Trimming stripped 1 base from V and 1 base from J, with 13 bases between. CDR3 nucleotide sequence: TGTGCTCTTGGGGAACGCTGGGGTACGACCACCGATAAACTCATCTTT. It encodes CALGERWGTTTDKLIF.

The rearrangement uses TRDV1 and TRDJ1; possibly TRDD3 for D (6 bases). In the absence of a J gene in TCRdb, the DNA was matched to germline to assign it here. Germline-derived CDR1 and CDR2 are TSWWSYY and QGS. The V end lost 1 base, the J end lost 0 bases, and 21 bases lay between the germline ends. This CDR3 contains 19 residues. Written as DNA, the CDR3 is TGTGCTCTTGGGGAACGCACCCCGGGGGACACCGAGTACACCGATAAACTCATCTTT. Amino acids: CALGERTPGDTEYTDKLIF.

This clone is termed medium-sized. V is TRDV2 and J is TRDJ1, with 9 nucleotides matching TRDD3. The V and J ends lost 0 bases and 3 bases, in that order; junction bases with no gene match: 22. Germline CDR1 reads GEAIGNYY; CDR2 reads EKD. The CDR3 has 21 residues. The CDR3 DNA is TGTGCCTGTGACACCGCTTACAGTCCTCCTTGGGGGGATACTTCTTCCGATAAACTCATCTTT. This sequence encodes CACDTAYSPPWGDTSSDKLIF.

The genes are TRDV1 and TRDJ1; TRDD3 aligns across 7 bases. The J gene, absent from TCRdb, was called here by matching the DNA to germline. This CDR3 region has 16 residues. In germline, CDR1 is TSWWSYY, CDR2 QGS. With V trimmed by 6 bases and J by 1 base, 11 bases remained unmatched. CDR3 protein: CALGGRGYVTTDKLIF. The DNA for the CDR3 is TGTGCTCTTGGAGGTCGAGGATACGTGACCACCGATAAACTCATCTTT.

The chain links TRDV1 to TRDJ1, with TRDD3 identical over 13 bases. The trim removed 0 bases at V and 4 bases at J, leaving 20 bases unmatched. Per the germline V gene, CDR1 is TSWWSYY and CDR2 is QGS. The CDR3 extends over 22 amino acids. CDR3: CALGELAHLSRTGGYANDKLIF. The DNA for the CDR3 is TGTGCTCTTGGGGAACTAGCCCACCTAAGCCGAACTGGGGGATACGCTAACGATAAACTCATCTTT.

The chain uses TRDV1 and TRDJ1; D unresolved. The CDR3 has 15 residues. From germline, CDR1 is TSWWSYY and CDR2 QGS. The germline V and J ends were trimmed by 5 bases and 0 bases, with 13 bases remaining between them. CDR3 bases: TGTGCTCTTGGGCCCAGGTCCCCCTACACCGATAAACTCATCTTT. This translates into CALGPRSPYTDKLIF.

The chain carries TRDV1 and TRDJ1, with D perhaps being TRDD2 or TRDD3 (5 bases each). Between the trimmed V and J ends, which lost 4 bases and 0 bases, there was a span of 21 bases. The germline CDR1 and CDR2 sequences are TSWWSYY and QGS. CDR3 size: 18 residues. CDR3 loop: CALGVGAYRLGYTDKLIF. CDR3 sequence (DNA): TGTGCTCTTGGGGTCGGGGCCTACAGGTTGGGATACACCGATAAACTCATCTTT.

The rearrangement joins TRDV2 to TRDJ1, with D possibly TRDD3 on 6 matching bases. V lost 3 bases and J lost 10, with 35 bases in between. The CDR3 runs to 19 residues. Germline lookup yields CDR1 GEAIGNYY and CDR2 EKD. This CDR3 is CACDPTRPVLGSPPIGLIF. CDR3 nucleotides: TGTGCCTGTGACCCCACTCGACCCGTACTGGGTTCTCCACCGATAGGACTCATCTTT.

On this clone itself: This may come from a read error, since a much larger clone is one base off. This chain joins TRDV3 and TRDJ3; no firm D call. The germline V gene encodes CDR1 TVYSNPD and CDR2 GDNSRS (reference sequence). V was trimmed by 2 bases and J by 2 bases, leaving 1 base between them. This CDR3 is built from 12 residues. The CDR3 is CAFAWDTRQMFF. CDR3 coding DNA: TGTGCCTTTGCCTGGGACACCCGACAGATGTTTTTC.

By share, this clone counts as medium-sized. V and J are TRDV2 and TRDJ2, with TRDD3 identical over 7 bases. CDR1 is GEAIGNYY and CDR2 is EKD in the germline V gene. This CDR3 spans 16 amino acids. V was clipped by 5 bases and J by 1 base; unmatched bases: 9. CDR3 DNA: TGTGCCTGTGTTTCGTACTGGGGTTATTTGACAGCACAACTCTTCTTT. This encodes CACVSYWGYLTAQLFF.

This clone was counted between two and nine times. This chain links TRDV1 with TRDJ1; the D call may be TRDD2 or TRDD3 (5 bases each). The germline gives CDR1 TSWWSYY, CDR2 QGS. V lost 6 bases, J lost 3 bases, and 35 bases lay in between. This CDR3 has 21 amino acids. This CDR3 reads CALGPTRGRWGWRLVSDKLIF. DNA of the CDR3: TGTGCTCTTGGACCTACTAGGGGGCGGTGGGGCTGGAGGTTGGTATCCGATAAACTCATCTTT.

With regard to this clone: The same CDR3 also results from other DNA sequences found in this sample. This rearrangement joins TRDV1 to TRDJ1, with 7 positions matching TRDD3. The length of the CDR3 is 19 residues. Trimming cost V 3 bases and J 0 bases; bases outside gene matches: 16. Germline V gives CDR1 TSWWSYY, CDR2 QGS. DNA of the CDR3: TGTGCTCTTGGGGACATGGGGAACTTGCCGCTGGGGGACACCGATAAACTCATCTTT. This encodes CALGDMGNLPLGDTDKLIF.

The sample holds one count of this clone. The chain links TRDV1 to TRDJ1, with a weak D call TRDD3 (6 bases). TCRdb offers no J gene call, so here the DNA was matched to germline to obtain one. Trimming shortened V by 3 bases and J by 0 bases, and 26 bases separated the two germline ends. The CDR3 is 20 amino acids. Germline V gene lookup returns CDR1 TSWWSYY and CDR2 QGS. CDR3: CALGDPAREWGPSYTDKLIF. CDR3 coding DNA: TGTGCTCTTGGGGACCCAGCGAGGGAGTGGGGGCCCTCGTACACCGATAAACTCATCTTT.

The chain carries TRDV1 and TRDJ1; 10 nucleotides match TRDD3. The J gene, not given by TCRdb, was assigned here from a germline match of the nucleotide sequence. The CDR3 extends over 27 amino acids. Unmatched junction bases numbered 38, after V lost 4 bases and J lost 0 bases. The germline gives CDR1 TSWWSYY, CDR2 QGS. CDR3 DNA sequence: TGTGCTCTTGGGGGGGTCCAAAAAGCTTCGACATTCCCCCTACCCACCTCTACTGGGGGATACACCGATAAACTCATCTTT. Encoded protein: CALGGVQKASTFPLPTSTGGYTDKLIF.